The 18 T cell receptor beta chains below all came from one sample that was sequenced in a study of beta chain features in type 1 diabetes. The entirety of the isolated RNA underwent reverse transcription, so expressed TCRB transcripts were sequenced. Repertoires were generated with immunoSEQ multiplex PCR, while TCRdb's copy carries only in-frame clones and drops some. The sample lists a few hundred thousand clones; 25% to 30% were seen once. Source material: central memory CD4+ T cells from blood. All receptors come from a man younger than 45 in good health.

The table lists this clone with a few counts. The chain carries TRBV30 and TRBJ2-5, with D perhaps TRBD2 (5 bases). The CDR3 is 13 residues long. The germline CDR1 and CDR2 sequences are GTSNPN and SVGIG (reference sequence). V lost 3 bases to trimming and J lost 7 bases, with 15 bases between them. In DNA, the CDR3 is TGTGCCTGGAGGCTTGGCGGAGAGGGGACCCAGTACTTC. This codes for CAWRLGGEGTQYF.

This clone occurred a few times. DNA of the CDR3: TGTGCCAGTAGTATAGGCCGGACACTAAAAGAGACCCAGTACTTC. Its protein product is CASSIGRTLKETQYF. The chain couples TRBV19 to TRBJ2-5; TRBD1 might be the D (5 bases). This CDR3 is 15 amino acids long. CDR1 is LNHDA, CDR2 SQIVND, per germline (reference sequence). Trimming removed 1 base from V and 3 bases from J, with 12 bases in between.

The chain is built from TRBV7-9 and TRBJ2-7; no definite D call. The CDR3 length is 13 residues. Germline V gives CDR1 SEHNR, CDR2 FQNEAQ (reference sequence). Trimming pared 1 base from V and 5 bases from J, leaving 9 bases between. CDR3 protein: CASSLGIYHEQYF. CDR3 sequence (DNA): TGTGCCAGCAGCTTAGGGATTTACCACGAGCAGTACTTC.

The V gene is TRBV4-3, the J gene TRBJ2-3, with no clear D. This CDR3 is 16 amino acids long. In germline, CDR1 is LGHNA, CDR2 YSLEER. Trimming took off 0 bases at V and 0 bases at J, with 10 bases between the two ends. The CDR3 nucleotides read TGCGCCAGCAGCCAAGATCTACTGAGGAGCACAGATACGCAGTATTTT. Translation: CASSQDLLRSTDTQYF.

V gene TRBV11-2 combines with J gene TRBJ2-7; D is possibly TRBD2 (5 bases). This CDR3 is 15 amino acids long. Trimming stripped 4 bases from V and 3 bases from J, with 16 bases between. The germline CDR1 and CDR2 sequences are SGHAT and FQNNGV. The DNA of the CDR3 is TGTGCCAGCAGCTCGACTGGAGGTGGGAGCTACGAGCAGTACTTC. Amino acids: CASSSTGGGSYEQYF.

Details on this clone: The sample has other DNA sequences that encode this CDR3 too. The genes are TRBV7-9 and TRBJ2-1; D is unresolved. Deletions cut 1 base from V and 9 bases from J, with 4 bases between. CDR1 is SEHNR and CDR2 is FQNEAQ in the germline V gene (reference sequence). This CDR3 is 11 amino acids long. In nucleotides, the CDR3 is TGTGCCAGCAGCTTAGAAGGTGAGCAGTTCTTC. Translated: CASSLEGEQFF.

This clone was found a few times. This same CDR3 is encoded by further DNA sequences in the sample. The chain combines TRBV5-1 with TRBJ2-3, with D unclear. The germline CDR1 and CDR2 sequences are SGHRS and YFSETQ. The CDR3 covers 12 residues. Deletions cut 1 base from V and 5 bases from J, with 5 bases between. CDR3 amino acids: CASSLSGDTQYF. The CDR3 DNA reads as TGCGCCAGCAGCTTGTCCGGAGATACGCAGTATTTT. The complete variable domain, with remaining parts taken from reference TRBV5-1 and TRBJ2-3, reads KAGVTQTPRYLIKTRGQQVTLSCSPISGHRSVSWYQQTPGQGLQFLFEYFSETQRNKGNFPGRFSGRQFSNSRSEMNVSTLELGDSALYLCASSLSGDTQYFGPGTRLTVL.

The rearrangement links TRBV18 to TRBJ2-7, with 7 bases matching TRBD1. The junction had 6 bases not matched to a gene; V was cut back by 2 bases and J by 5 bases. Germline V gene sequence: CDR1 KGHSH, CDR2 LQKENI. This CDR3 has 14 residues. Written as DNA, the CDR3 is TGTGCCAGCTCACCAGGGACAGAAAAAAACGAGCAGTACTTC. Translated: CASSPGTEKNEQYF. The entire variable domain, with the rest obtained from reference TRBV18 and TRBJ2-7, is as follows: NAGVMQNPRHLVRRRGQEARLRCSPMKGHSHVYWYRQLPEEGLKFMVYLQKENIIDESGMPKERFSAEFPKEGPSILRIQQVVRGDSAAYFCASSPGTEKNEQYFGPGTRLTVT.

This clone was detected a few times. V is TRBV29-1 and J is TRBJ2-3; D is ambiguous. The CDR3 is 14 amino acids. V was clipped by 7 bases and J by 5 bases, with 19 bases between them. The germline V gene encodes CDR1 SQVTM and CDR2 ANQGSEA. CDR3 in amino acids: CSETKWQEQDTQYF. The CDR3 DNA reads as TGCAGCGAAACAAAGTGGCAGGAGCAAGATACGCAGTATTTT.

The sample holds a few counts of this clone. This chain joins TRBV9 and TRBJ1-5; TRBD1 is a possible D gene (5 bases). V was shortened by 0 bases and J by 1 base, with 5 bases between the two germline ends. Germline loops: CDR1 SGDLS, CDR2 YYNGEE. The CDR3 runs 14 residues. The CDR3: CASSVGGSNQPQHF. CDR3 bases: TGTGCCAGCAGCGTAGGGGGGAGCAATCAGCCCCAGCATTTT.

This CDR3 reads CASSLGGSTAFF. The CDR3 DNA follows: TGTGCCAGCAGCCTCGGCGGGTCAACGGCTTTCTTT. The chain carries TRBV7-2 and TRBJ1-1; unclear D gene. Trimming left V 5 bases short and J 11 bases short, with 15 bases between. The germline gives CDR1 SGHTA, CDR2 FQGNSA. The length of the CDR3 is 12 residues.

The chain's CDR3 is CASSLGGQSYGYTF. The CDR3 nucleotides read TGTGCCAGCAGCTTAGGAGGACAGAGCTATGGCTACACCTTC. The J gene is TRBJ1-2, the V gene TRBV7-8, with a weak D call TRBD1 (6 bases). The V end lost 1 base, the J end lost 4 bases, and 10 bases lay between the germline ends. Germline CDR1 reads SGHVS; CDR2 reads FQNEAQ. CDR3 size: 14 residues.

The chain links TRBV27 to TRBJ2-3, with D perhaps matching TRBD1 or TRBD2 (5 bases each). This CDR3 has 14 amino acids. Germline-derived CDR1 and CDR2 are MNHEY and SMNVEV (reference sequence). V was clipped by 3 bases and J by 4 bases, with 11 bases between them. As DNA, the CDR3 is TGTGCCAGCAGTTTGAGGGGCAGAGCAGATACGCAGTATTTT. This gives the protein CASSLRGRADTQYF.

This clone was recorded a few times. V and J are TRBV7-9 and TRBJ2-1; TRBD2 aligns across 7 bases. V gave up 5 bases and J gave up 6 bases; unmatched junction bases: 7. CDR1 is SEHNR and CDR2 is FQNEAQ in the germline V gene (reference sequence). CDR3 size: 14 residues. CDR3 sequence (DNA): TGTGCCAGCAGCAAAGAGGGAGGGTCCAATGAGCAGTTCTTC. It specifies CASSKEGGSNEQFF.

The genes are TRBV6-1 and TRBJ2-5; a weak D match, TRBD2 (7 bases). Germline V gene data show CDR1 as MNHNS and CDR2 as SASEGT. V was trimmed by 2 bases and J by 4 bases, leaving 14 bases between them. The CDR3 loop spans 15 amino acids. CDR3 DNA sequence: TGTGCCAGCAGTGAATCCGGGGGGCAGCGAGAGACCCAGTACTTC. Its translation: CASSESGGQRETQYF.

The chain joins TRBV30 to TRBJ2-7, with D uncertain. There are 13 residues in the CDR3. Looked up from germline, CDR1 is GTSNPN and CDR2 is SVGIG (reference sequence). V dropped 5 bases and J dropped 3 bases, with 14 bases sitting between them. The CDR3 DNA reads TGTGCCTGGGGGCGAAGAGGATACTACGAGCAGTACTTC. Translated, it gives CAWGRRGYYEQYF.

CDR3 sequence (DNA): TGTGCCAGCAGTGACATGCTAGCGGGGGTAGCAGATACGCAGTATTTT. As protein: CASSDMLAGVADTQYF. The rearrangement links TRBV6-1 to TRBJ2-3; 10 bases fit TRBD2. V dropped 3 bases and J dropped 4; count of bases not matched to a gene: 7. Germline loops: CDR1 MNHNS, CDR2 SASEGT. The CDR3 length is 16 residues.

The genes are TRBV7-2 and TRBJ2-7, with 7 bases aligning to TRBD1. The CDR3 is 13 amino acids. Germline V gives CDR1 SGHTA, CDR2 FQGNSA. Trimming took 11 bases from V and 3 from J; bases not matched to a gene: 10. In DNA form, the CDR3 reads TGTGCCTCAGGTGAGGGGGCAAGCTACGAGCAGTACTTC. Encoded protein: CASGEGASYEQYF.